The entry below gives a single T cell receptor (beta chain) sequence along with its context. Antigen specificity is unknown. The data are from a study of T cell responses to AZD1222 COVID-19 vaccine. About the research overall: Pooling of second doses given at about 4 or about 12 weeks was done.

This table comes from immunoSEQ multiplex PCR, and its TCRdb copy is limited to in-frame clones, with some not included. The sample lists 110,000 to 150,000 clones, approximately 83% seen once, with more than 7% in the top ten. V lost 7 bases to trimming and J lost 5 bases; unmatched junction nucleotides: 14. The CDR3 contains 17 residues. Germline V gives CDR1 SNHLY, CDR2 FYNNEI. Study-level results: The donors showed a predominance of white British ancestry and of females, with possible underestimation of clonal diversity. CD4 TCRs linked to vaccination spanned spike, dominating at 160-218 and 743-854. Nearly half of spike-specific TCRs reportedly target unmutated variant regions.

The genes are TRBV2 and TRBJ2-3; the match to TRBD2 covers 11 bases. The material was peripheral blood, obtained on day 0 of AZD1222 vaccination. The clonotype was recovered from an adult in good health. DNA of the CDR3: TGTGCCAGCACGGCCCTACTCACTAGCGGGGGAGGAGATACGCAGTATTTT. Its protein is CASTALLTSGGGDTQYF.